These T cell receptor beta chains were read from a single sample in a study of blood T cell repertoires in COVID-19. Using immunoSEQ multiplex PCR, the repertoire was profiled, and TCRdb retains in-frame clones only, with some absent. The sample holds under 200,000 clones, 75% to 90% seen once. Sequencing was carried out using peripheral blood. The origin of the receptors is a woman in her sixties or seventies with acute or convalescent COVID-19. CDR3s include the opening cysteine and the closing phenylalanine or tryptophan. Each record gives: V gene, J gene, CDR3 protein.

>TRBV27|TRBJ1-1
CASSHLGQEAFF
>TRBV25-1|TRBJ2-5
CASSELRGGAQYF
>TRBV28|TRBJ1-2
CASSFRGVGGYTF
>TRBV9|TRBJ2-2
CASSVVRGRGELFF
>TRBV7-2|TRBJ1-6
CASSLSRVLPTRDSPLHF
>TRBV7-9|TRBJ1-1
CASSIEGTEAFF
>TRBV12-5|TRBJ1-1
CASDRQGAPTEAFF
>TRBV15|TRBJ1-4
CATSRDSWAGQEKLFF
>TRBV6-4|TRBJ1-2
CASRQGANYGYTF
>TRBV2|TRBJ2-1
CASSEALLRQGISNEQFF
>TRBV11-2|TRBJ2-3
CASSLDRTGGTDTQYF
>TRBV29-1|TRBJ1-2
CSAWTGANYGYTF
>TRBV6-5|TRBJ2-2
CASSYPSTGELFF
>TRBV29-1|TRBJ1-2
CSVGEPRQTGGYTF
>TRBV5-1|TRBJ2-3
CASSLRTGGTDTQYF
>TRBV7-3|TRBJ1-5
CASSFTAGSNQPQHF
>TRBV6-2/TRBV6-3|TRBJ1-2
CASSPDGGYGYTF
>TRBV5-4|TRBJ2-1
CASSFPGTGGYNEQFF
>TRBV21-1|TRBJ2-7
CASSKAEGQGNYEQYF
>TRBV6-6|TRBJ1-2
CASSYSTGNGYTF
>TRBV6-6|TRBJ1-1
CASSRLPRTGPGTEAFF
>TRBV7-2|TRBJ2-7
CASSLLTGTAVF
>TRBV20-1|TRBJ2-3
CSAPRQNTQYF
>TRBV25-1|TRBJ1-2
CASNSGGFPNYGYTF
>TRBV7-6|TRBJ2-3
CASSLEGRAGTDTQYF
>TRBV7-9|TRBJ1-2
CASSSTGTGSQANYGYTF
>TRBV6-5|TRBJ1-2
CATSTGTGLFYGYTF
>TRBV5-1|TRBJ2-7
CASSSRQSYEQYF
>TRBV27|TRBJ2-7
CASSVQGPPLEQYF
>TRBV7-7|TRBJ2-1
CASSLDGAGEQFF
>TRBV4-2|TRBJ1-3
CASSALPPGAGGNTIYF
>TRBV3-1/TRBV3-2|TRBJ1-2
CASSPSGRGADYGYTF
>TRBV12-3/TRBV12-4|TRBJ1-1
CASSFSRNTEAFF
>TRBV9|TRBJ2-3
CASSVKGTSGGGADTQYF
>TRBV5-1|TRBJ2-1
CASSLDRQGYEQFF
>TRBV7-9|TRBJ2-1
CASIEQGAGREQFF
>TRBV7-2|TRBJ1-6
CASSLQGQSYNSPLHF